One and the same sample provided the 19 T cell receptor beta chains below, sequenced in a study of blood T cell repertoires in COVID-19. Here immunoSEQ multiplex PCR was the method, and the copy in TCRdb shows in-frame clones only, minus some. Of tens of thousands of clones listed, 87% are singletons. The sample consisted of peripheral blood. The receptors originated from a woman older than 75 with COVID-19, enrolled during active disease.

J is TRBJ1-5 and V is TRBV18, with D perhaps TRBD1 (6 bases). Per the germline V gene, CDR1 is KGHSH and CDR2 is LQKENI. The V end lost 3 bases, the J end lost 4 bases, and 13 bases lay between the germline ends. The CDR3 length is 15 residues. This CDR3 is CASSPGGAQNQPQHF. For the CDR3, the DNA is TGTGCCAGCTCACCGGGGGGGGCGCAAAATCAGCCCCAGCATTTT.

The CDR3 DNA sequence: TGTGCCAGCAGCGTAGAAGGGACTTCCCAAGAGACCCAGTACTTC. This translates into CASSVEGTSQETQYF. The V call is TRBV9, the J call TRBJ2-5; weak D call: TRBD2 (6 bases). CDR3 length equals 15 residues. Germline CDR1 and CDR2: SGDLS and YYNGEE. Trimming took off 0 bases at V and 1 base at J, with 10 bases between the two ends.

The chain uses TRBV7-8 and TRBJ1-1; the match to TRBD1 covers 7 bases. CDR3 length: 15 amino acids. Germline V gives CDR1 SGHVS, CDR2 FQNEAQ. V shed 5 bases and J 2 bases; nucleotides not matched to a gene: 8. Written as DNA, the CDR3 is TGTGCCAGCAGCCGAGACAGGGCTGCAAACACTGAAGCTTTCTTT. The encoded protein is CASSRDRAANTEAFF.

This clone showed up just once. For the CDR3, the DNA is TGCGCCAGCAGCTTAGCGCGGGGGGGCCGTGAGACCCAGTACTTC. It yields the protein CASSLARGGRETQYF. The genes are TRBV5-1 and TRBJ2-5, with 9 bases identical to TRBD2. The V and J ends lost 2 bases and 5 bases, in that order; junction bases with no gene match: 7. Germline loops: CDR1 SGHRS, CDR2 YFSETQ. CDR3 size: 15 residues.

The chain uses TRBV15 and TRBJ1-2, with 8 bases lining up with TRBD1. In germline, CDR1 is LNHNV, CDR2 YYDKDF (reference sequence). The trim removed 5 bases at V and 4 bases at J, leaving 6 bases unmatched. The CDR3 loop spans 14 amino acids. The CDR3 DNA follows: TGTGCCACCAGCCAAAATACAGGGGGCTATGGCTACACCTTC. It specifies CATSQNTGGYGYTF. Combining the CDR3 with reference TRBV15 and TRBJ1-2 gives the whole variable domain DAMVIQNPRYQVTQFGKPVTLSCSQTLNHNVMYWYQQKSSQAPKLLFHYYDKDFNNEADTPDNFQSRRPNTSFCFLDIRSPGLGDTAMYLCATSQNTGGYGYTFGSGTRLTVV.

This chain joins TRBV18 and TRBJ2-5, with D possibly matching TRBD1 (5 bases). Germline-derived CDR1 and CDR2 are KGHSH and LQKENI. The CDR3 extends over 14 amino acids. V was cut by 1 base and J by 5 bases, with 11 bases left in between. The CDR3 bases are TGTGCCAGCTCACCACAGGACATTGGGGAGACCCAGTACTTC. Translation gives CASSPQDIGETQYF.

The gene calls are TRBV18 and TRBJ1-2; D might be TRBD1 (5 bases). Trimming removed 0 bases at V and 8 bases at J, with 16 bases between. The length of the CDR3 is 15 residues. Germline-derived CDR1 and CDR2 are KGHSH and LQKENI. The CDR3 DNA reads as TGTGCCAGCTCACCACCGGGGACTGTCGTTTGGGGCTACACCTTC. Its protein is CASSPPGTVVWGYTF.

The chain couples TRBV24-1 to TRBJ2-7; D not certain. Trimming removed 6 bases from V and 4 bases from J, with 6 bases in between. The CDR3 runs 11 residues. Germline V CDR1 and CDR2: KGHDR, SFDVKD. CDR3 residues: CATSTSYEQYF. CDR3 nucleotides: TGTGCCACCAGTACTTCTTACGAGCAGTACTTC.

The chain is built from TRBV5-1 and TRBJ2-7, with D possibly being TRBD1 (8 bases). Looked up from germline, CDR1 is SGHRS and CDR2 is YFSETQ. Trimming left V 4 bases short and J 5 bases short, with 16 bases between. This CDR3 has 14 amino acids. The CDR3 sequence is CASSLKTGGDEQYF. Here the CDR3 DNA reads TGCGCCAGCAGCCTCAAAACAGGGGGGGACGAGCAGTACTTC.

The chain recombines TRBV11-2 with TRBJ1-6; possible D gene TRBD1, 5 bases. Trimming stripped 5 bases from V and 5 bases from J, with 10 bases between. The germline V gene encodes CDR1 SGHAT and CDR2 FQNNGV. This CDR3 region has 14 residues. The CDR3 sequence: CASSLGRDNSPLHF. As DNA, the CDR3 is TGTGCCAGCAGCCTGGGCAGGGATAATTCACCCCTCCACTTT.

V usage is TRBV4-2 and J usage is TRBJ2-2; D perhaps matches TRBD2 (5 bases). CDR1 LGHNA and CDR2 YNFKEQ come from the germline V gene. Trimming took 2 bases from V and 7 from J, leaving 17 bases between them. This CDR3 spans 16 amino acids. The CDR3 is CASSQPTTARNGELFF. Here the CDR3 DNA reads TGTGCCAGCAGCCAACCGACTACGGCCAGGAACGGGGAGCTGTTTTTT.

With regard to this clone: The junction departs from germline at one end; a sequencing error may be responsible. The V and J genes are TRBV6-5 and TRBJ2-1, with 10 bases lining up with TRBD2. Germline V gene data show CDR1 as MNHEY and CDR2 as SVGAGI. The CDR3 sequence is 13 residues long. As DNA, the CDR3 is TGTGCCAGCAGTTTCGATAGCGGGGGGCAGGTACTCTTC. This sequence encodes CASSFDSGGQVLF.

This chain uses TRBV6-5 with TRBJ1-1; D not certain. V lost 8 bases, J lost 5 bases, and 12 bases lay in between. The CDR3 runs to 12 residues. Germline CDR1 MNHEY, CDR2 SVGAGI. CDR3 in amino acids: CASGERRTEAFF. The DNA for the CDR3 is TGTGCCAGCGGAGAAAGACGAACTGAAGCTTTCTTT.

The chain carries TRBV3-1 (or the pseudogene TRBV3-2) and TRBJ1-2; perhaps TRBD1 as D (5 bases). Germline values: CDR1 LGHDT, CDR2 YNNKEL (reference sequence). The V end lost 2 bases, the J end lost 4 bases, and 17 bases lay between the germline ends. The length of the CDR3 is 16 residues. Here the CDR3 reads CASSQTPRGDIYGYTF. The DNA of the CDR3 is TGTGCCAGCAGCCAAACCCCTAGGGGCGACATCTATGGCTACACCTTC.

The rearrangement links TRBV5-8 to TRBJ1-1; D is uncertain. The CDR3 length is 13 residues. Trimming took off 2 bases at V and 3 bases at J, with 8 bases between the two ends. Germline CDR1 reads SGHTS; CDR2 reads YDEGEE. The CDR3 here is CASSLGRDTEAFF. The CDR3 coding sequence is TGTGCCAGCAGCTTAGGCCGGGACACTGAAGCTTTCTTT.

The chain employs TRBV19 and TRBJ2-7, with TRBD1 identical over 9 bases. The CDR3 totals 15 residues. Unmatched junction bases numbered 6, after V lost 5 bases and J lost 1 base. Germline V CDR1 and CDR2: LNHDA, SQIVND (reference sequence). The CDR3 nucleotides are TGTGCCAGTAGTTCACTAGGGACAGGGTCCTACGAGCAGTACTTC. It is translated as CASSSLGTGSYEQYF.

The chain carries TRBV19 and TRBJ1-5, with 10 bases that match TRBD1. This CDR3 is 15 amino acids long. V trimming: 6 bases; J trimming: 4 bases; junction bases outside the gene matches: 6. The germline CDR1 and CDR2 sequences are LNHDA and SQIVND (reference sequence). As DNA, the CDR3 is TGTGCCAGTAGAAGCGGACAGGGGGGGAATCAGCCCCAGCATTTT. Protein: CASRSGQGGNQPQHF.

Relative to its sample, this clone is medium-sized. The CDR3 loop is CASSSIPSTGFGYTF. The CDR3 nucleotides are TGTGCCAGCAGTTCGATACCTTCGACAGGGTTTGGCTACACCTTC. The chain has TRBV27 and TRBJ1-2, with TRBD1 matching over 7 bases. Germline V gives CDR1 MNHEY, CDR2 SMNVEV (reference sequence). V was clipped by 4 bases and J by 7 bases; unmatched bases: 12. The length of the CDR3 is 15 residues.

This rearrangement joins TRBV2 to TRBJ2-3; 8 bases map to TRBD2. The CDR3 has 15 amino acids. CDR1 SNHLY and CDR2 FYNNEI come from the germline V gene. V dropped 7 bases and J dropped 3; count of bases not matched to a gene: 9. CDR3 sequence (DNA): TGTGCCAGCACGTGGAACGGGGGGGAAACAGATACGCAGTATTTT. Translating it yields CASTWNGGETDTQYF.